The TCR beta chain under discussion was sequenced for a study of blood T cells in healthy people across ages (dated by TCRdb to 2014 to 2015). Regarding the complete study: In model experiments, template switching captured roughly one uniquely barcoded TCR beta cDNA molecule for every two T cells. Age-related changes in TCR beta repertoire diversity were measured in the study by deep sequencing normalized with unique cDNA molecular identifiers. The donors were split into four age groups: young (average 16 years), middle-aged (39), aged (roughly 68) and long-lived (approximately 89). Two additional independent replicas of 1 million unique cDNA reads from the same blood draw were analyzed for two donors (one aged 18 to 29 and one aged 80 or older). The study at large found these results: Because the CMV infection status of the donors was unknown, age-related changes in expanded clonotypes may potentially have been confounded. The long-lived group showed more naive CD4+ T cells, fewer expanded clones and increased TCR diversity than the aged group, suggesting age selection. Estimates of total diversity based on one million sequenced T cells were regarded as lower bounds and as underestimates. The percentage of naive T cells measured by flow cytometry correlated strongly with observed TCR beta diversity. Observed TCR beta diversity per million T cells fell roughly linearly with age, and a significant reduction was already apparent by age about 36. Conclusive comparison of naive and antigen-experienced compartments was prevented by the profiling of bulk unsorted PBMCs.

Library creation used 5' RACE. Sequencing relied on an Illumina HiSeq 2500. A second PCR of 7 to 11 cycles was run with a J-beta primer mix and a sample-barcoded 5' primer. A unique molecular identifier was introduced onto each TCR beta cDNA molecule by a template-switch 5' adaptor carrying 12 random nucleotides. At least 3 million CDR3-containing paired-end reads were obtained from each sample. The Mint cDNA synthesis kit, primed by a TRBC-specific oligonucleotide, was used to synthesize first-strand cDNA from all RNA. Following uracil-DNA glycosylase treatment, all cDNA underwent a first 18-cycle PCR with the universal primers M1SS and BC2_uni_R. As for the original processing: Normalization of each sample was performed by random selection of 1 million high-quality reads, each carrying a distinct molecular identifier. Reads with shared molecular identifiers were discarded instead of being binned into consensus sequences. MiTCR, run with a Q25 quality threshold and the strictest error-elimination algorithm, handled CDR3 identification, clonotype clustering and error correction. A nonparametric unseen species model using Euler transformation provided a lower-bound estimate of total TCR beta diversity. TCRdb reprocessing: public reads trimmed at Q25 with fastp, clones called with MiXCR, in-frame beta chains kept. Rows are unified per CDR3 protein, each entry keeping the most common DNA and genes. The V and J calls were not made by the authors but by TCRdb's processing. Within this sample are just under 550,000 distinct CDR3 sequences, with 24% of them counted one time only. Jointly, the top ten make up less than 9% of the sample.

Inclusive of the bounding cysteine and phenylalanine, the CDR3 is 14 residues long. Only the CDR3 DNA is retained, 42 bases long and in frame from the first base. The germline V gene sets CDR1 to MNHNS and CDR2 to SASEGT. Trimming takes 10 bases off V and 1 base off J; junction bases not matched to a gene: 8. Systemically healthy Caucasian individuals from Russia, 39 in total and aged about 6 to 90 years, were included as donors. Approximately 9 milliliters of peripheral blood were collected from each donor into EDTA-treated Vacutainer tubes. Ficoll-Paque density-gradient centrifugation was used to isolate PBMCs, with at least 7 million per sample. Total RNA, at least 6 micrograms per sample, was extracted from PBMCs with Trizol reagent. For every donor, an aliquot of PBMCs went through flow cytometry to measure the percentages of naive CD45RAhigh/CD27high T cells. This clonotype was seen once. No antigen is known for it. Base qualities are not at hand, and no much larger clone is one base apart.

These data are also associated with another study on T cells of mothers and their children. Reported in the second study: Donors were nine systemically healthy Caucasian individuals: three mothers and their six children. cDNA synthesis used all of the extracted RNA, with approximately 1.4 ug of RNA in each 15 ul reaction. In the second PCR, sample barcodes and 2-4 random nucleotides were introduced via the M1S primer. Over 8 million TCR beta CDR3 reads were obtained for each mother, and some 3.1 million reads were obtained for each child. In both related and unrelated pairs, thymic selection shapes the output of TCR recombination in a similar way, with inherited differences having only a minor effect. Related mother-child pairs always showed normalized repertoire overlap that was slightly higher than in unrelated mother-child pairs, though the difference was never significant. No persistent microchimeric T cell clones were found, with a detection sensitivity of 85 to 100 clones per million clonotypes. The study used deep NGS to compare TCR beta repertoires of mothers and children, seeking features distinguishing related mother-child pairs from unrelated individuals. On average, the children were around 11 +/- 4 years old, while the mothers were about 37 +/- 4 years old. After adapter ligation was performed with NEBNext reagents, the libraries were sequenced on an Illumina HiSeq 2000 with 100+100 nt paired-end reads. Mother and child libraries were prepared a month apart and sequenced in separate runs to prevent cross-contamination. For each donor, somewhere between roughly 500,000 and 2,300,000 distinct TCR beta clonotypes were identified. Naive TCR beta clonotypes were estimated from low-frequency clonotypes matched to each donor's FACS-determined naive share, without sorting.

Material for sequencing was blood. This sequence was found in a boy between 10 and 17 years old in good health. The V gene is TRBV6-1 and the J gene is TRBJ2-5, and 8 junctional nucleotides match TRBD1. The CDR3 protein sequence reads: CATQGALFQETQYF. The bases read TGTGCCACCCAGGGGGCCCTCTTCCAAGAGACCCAGTACTTC.